The 28 T cell receptor beta chains listed next were all sequenced from one sample in a study of blood T cell repertoires in COVID-19. TCRdb keeps only in-frame clones here, not all; method: immunoSEQ multiplex PCR. The sample shows 150,000 to 200,000 clones, roughly 80% of them seen only once. The sample comprised peripheral blood. The receptors here all came from an elderly woman with COVID-19, enrolled during active disease.

At least ten counts were recorded for this clone. The genes are TRBV5-1 and TRBJ1-1, with TRBD1 matching 7 bases. Germline values: CDR1 SGHRS, CDR2 YFSETQ. The CDR3 length is 14 residues. V trimming: 2 bases; J trimming: 6 bases; junction bases outside the gene matches: 7. This chain's CDR3 is CASSFGQVRAEAFF. In DNA, the CDR3 is TGCGCCAGCAGCTTCGGACAGGTGAGAGCTGAAGCTTTCTTT.

This chain uses TRBV7-9 with TRBJ1-4; 8 bases fit TRBD1. V shed 4 bases, J shed 8 bases, and the junction held 12 bases outside the gene matches. The germline CDR1 and CDR2 sequences are SEHNR and FQNEAQ (reference sequence). The CDR3 sequence is 16 residues long. This chain's CDR3 is CASSYTGQGGFEKLFF. CDR3 bases: TGTGCCAGCAGCTATACTGGACAGGGCGGATTCGAAAAACTGTTTTTT.

The genes are TRBV5-6 and TRBJ2-1, with a tentative D call TRBD2 (6 bases). This CDR3 has 13 residues. CDR1 and CDR2 (germline): SGHDT, YYEEEE. With 2 bases removed from V and 9 bases from J, the gap between germline ends came to 12 bases. The CDR3 nucleotides are TGTGCCAGCAGCTTTCGGGAGTTTGCTGAGCAGTTCTTC. Amino acid sequence: CASSFREFAEQFF. Combining the CDR3 with reference TRBV5-6 and TRBJ2-1 gives the whole variable domain DAGVTQSPTHLIKTRGQQVTLRCSPKSGHDTVSWYQQALGQGPQFIFQYYEEEERQRGNFPDRFSGHQFPNYSSELNVNALLLGDSALYLCASSFREFAEQFFGPGTRLTVL.

This chain joins TRBV5-1 and TRBJ1-1, with TRBD1 matching over 9 bases. The CDR3 contains 15 residues. The V segment lost 4 bases and the J segment 4 bases; nucleotides outside the gene matches: 8. Germline values: CDR1 SGHRS, CDR2 YFSETQ. In DNA form, the CDR3 reads TGCGCCAGCAGCGGACGGGACAGGGATTCCACTGAAGCTTTCTTT. It encodes CASSGRDRDSTEAFF.

The chain links TRBV7-9 to TRBJ2-7; TRBD2 matches at 10 bases. Trimming at V came to 1 base and at J to 9 bases, leaving 12 bases not matched to a gene. The CDR3 covers 16 residues. The germline V gene has CDR1 SEHNR and CDR2 FQNEAQ (reference sequence). CDR3 sequence (DNA): TGTGCCAGCAGCTTAGAGGGGAGCGGGAGGGCCATGGGGCAGTACTTC. Amino acid sequence: CASSLEGSGRAMGQYF. The full variable domain, completed using reference TRBV7-9 and TRBJ2-7, is DTGVSQNPRHKITKRGQNVTFRCDPISEHNRLYWYRQTLGQGPEFLTYFQNEAQLEKSRLLSDRFSAERPKGSFSTLEIQRTEQGDSAMYLCASSLEGSGRAMGQYFGPGTRLTVT.

The genes are TRBV7-9 and TRBJ2-7, with D hard to call. CDR1 SEHNR and CDR2 FQNEAQ come from the germline V gene (reference sequence). The CDR3 sequence is 12 residues long. Between the trimmed V and J ends, which lost 5 bases and 4 bases, there was a span of 9 bases. The DNA for the CDR3 is TGTGCCAGCAGCCTCACAGAATACGAGCAGTACTTC. As protein: CASSLTEYEQYF.

This clone was observed a few times. V usage is TRBV24-1 and J usage is TRBJ2-1; the match to TRBD1 covers 7 bases. V was clipped by 9 bases and J by 6 bases; unmatched bases: 19. CDR3 size: 17 residues. Germline CDR1 KGHDR, CDR2 SFDVKD. CDR3 sequence: CATAQNLPGQAVNEQFF. The CDR3 region has the DNA TGTGCCACCGCACAAAACCTTCCCGGACAGGCAGTCAATGAGCAGTTCTTC.

This clone came up once. The rearrangement uses TRBV12-3 or TRBV12-4 and TRBJ2-3; 8 bases map to TRBD1. Trimming removed 5 bases from V and 5 bases from J; junction bases left unmatched: 3. This CDR3 comprises 13 residues. CDR3 amino acids: CASSQGAGDTQYF. CDR3 coding DNA: TGTGCCAGCAGTCAGGGGGCTGGAGATACGCAGTATTTT.

V is TRBV7-9 and J is TRBJ1-3, with D uncertain. This CDR3 is built from 12 residues. Deletions cut 2 bases from V and 9 bases from J, with 8 bases between. Germline V lookup: CDR1 SEHNR, CDR2 FQNEAQ (reference sequence). CDR3 sequence (DNA): TGTGCCAGCAGCTTATTAGTCGGCACCATATATTTT. Translating gives CASSLLVGTIYF.

Here the CDR3 reads CASSLGGYGYTF. DNA of the CDR3: TGTGCCAGCAGCTTAGGGGGTTATGGCTACACCTTC. The genes are TRBV5-4 and TRBJ1-2; D perhaps matches TRBD1 (6 bases). In germline, CDR1 is SGHNT, CDR2 YYREEE (reference sequence). V was shortened by 2 bases and J by 5 bases, with 7 bases between the two germline ends. The CDR3 is 12 residues long.

With respect to this clone: Other DNA sequences from this sample encode an identical CDR3 as well. The J gene is TRBJ1-1, the V gene TRBV24-1, with D possibly TRBD1 on 6 matching bases. This CDR3 is 15 amino acids long. Germline V CDR1 and CDR2: KGHDR, SFDVKD. V dropped 2 bases and J dropped 3 bases, with 12 bases sitting between them. In DNA form, the CDR3 reads TGTGCCACCAGTGATTCGCGAGGGGGGGACACTGAAGCTTTCTTT. It specifies CATSDSRGGDTEAFF.

The chain recombines TRBV2 with TRBJ2-1; TRBD1 aligns across 7 bases. V lost 5 bases, J lost 2 bases, and 3 bases stayed unmatched. Germline values: CDR1 SNHLY, CDR2 FYNNEI. The CDR3 consists of 14 residues. The CDR3 is CASSLGGPYNEQFF. The CDR3 DNA reads as TGTGCCAGCAGTCTAGGGGGCCCCTACAATGAGCAGTTCTTC.

This chain uses TRBV5-4 with TRBJ2-6, with 9 bases matching TRBD1. Germline assignment: CDR1 SGHNT and CDR2 YYREEE (reference sequence). V lost 4 bases to trimming and J lost 0 bases; unmatched junction nucleotides: 8. The CDR3 is 18 residues long. CDR3 residues: CASSGGTGTISGANVLTF. Here the CDR3 DNA reads TGTGCCAGCAGCGGTGGGACAGGGACCATCTCTGGGGCCAACGTCCTGACTTTC.

This chain uses TRBV19 with TRBJ1-5, with D unresolved. The CDR3 is made up of 14 amino acids. Trimming removed 3 bases at V and 13 bases at J, with 19 bases between. Germline V lookup: CDR1 LNHDA, CDR2 SQIVND (reference sequence). This CDR3 reads CASSMAGRSESQHF. CDR3 coding DNA: TGTGCCAGTAGTATGGCGGGGAGGTCCGAGTCGCAGCATTTT.

J is TRBJ2-3 and V is TRBV12-5; a possible D gene is TRBD1 (5 bases). Trimming removed 1 base from V and 0 bases from J, with 8 bases in between. The CDR3 length is 15 residues. The germline CDR1 and CDR2 sequences are LGHNT and FRNRAP. The CDR3 DNA sequence: TGTGCTAGTGGTTTGGGGCGGACAAGCACAGATACGCAGTATTTT. Amino acids: CASGLGRTSTDTQYF.

The chain joins TRBV6-5 to TRBJ2-7, with D uncertain. The CDR3 contains 13 residues. Germline values: CDR1 MNHEY, CDR2 SVGAGI. Trimming left V 7 bases short and J 0 bases short, with 10 bases between. CDR3 protein: CASTLQSSYEQYF. For the CDR3, the DNA is TGTGCCAGCACCCTACAGAGCTCCTACGAGCAGTACTTC.

Concerning this clone itself: Mismatch with germline at one junction end may stem from a read error. This sequence joins TRBV28 and TRBJ1-1; TRBD1 aligns across 10 bases. CDR1 and CDR2 from the germline V gene are MDHEN and SYDVKM. This CDR3 spans 14 amino acids. The CDR3 region has the DNA TGTGCCAGCAGTATATGGACAGGGGGCACTGAAGCTTTCTTT. Its translation: CASSIWTGGTEAFF.

This rearrangement joins TRBV15 to TRBJ1-2; TRBD1 is a possible D gene (6 bases). Germline CDR1 LNHNV, CDR2 YYDKDF (reference sequence). The CDR3 extends over 15 amino acids. V lost 0 bases and J 3 bases, leaving 11 bases between the germline ends. CDR3: CATSRETTGYYGYTF. The CDR3 bases are TGTGCCACCAGCAGAGAAACAACAGGGTACTATGGCTACACCTTC. Based on the CDR3 plus reference TRBV15 and TRBJ1-2, the full variable domain is DAMVIQNPRYQVTQFGKPVTLSCSQTLNHNVMYWYQQKSSQAPKLLFHYYDKDFNNEADTPDNFQSRRPNTSFCFLDIRSPGLGDTAMYLCATSRETTGYYGYTFGSGTRLTVV.

A few counts support this clone. One junction end disagrees with the germline gene, perhaps due to a read error. The J gene is TRBJ2-2, the V gene TRBV7-7; 8 bases fit TRBD1. Germline CDR1 reads SSHAT; CDR2 reads FNYEAQ (reference sequence). This CDR3 has 15 amino acids. The CDR3 region is CASSAGTGGAGELFF. The CDR3 DNA follows: TGTGCTAGCAGCGCCGGGACAGGCGGGGCCGGGGAGCTGTTTTTT.

The chain uses TRBV24-1 and TRBJ2-1; 11 bases align to TRBD1. V gave up 4 bases and J gave up 1 base; unmatched junction bases: 5. Germline V gene data show CDR1 as KGHDR and CDR2 as SFDVKD. This CDR3 comprises 17 residues. The CDR3 spells CATSDVGQGVSYNEQFF. The CDR3 DNA sequence: TGTGCCACCAGTGACGTGGGACAGGGGGTATCCTACAATGAGCAGTTCTTC.

This chain links TRBV5-1 with TRBJ1-4, with D possibly being TRBD1 (5 bases). Germline CDR1 SGHRS, CDR2 YFSETQ. Trimming cost V 0 bases and J 8 bases, with 11 bases left between them. The CDR3 runs to 14 residues. DNA for the CDR3: TGCGCCAGCAGCTTGGACCAGGGCAACGAAAAACTGTTTTTT. It is translated as CASSLDQGNEKLFF.

This chain joins TRBV5-3 and TRBJ1-5; 7 nucleotides align to TRBD1. TRBV5-3 qualifies as an ORF whose function is uncertain. With V trimmed by 4 bases and J by 0 bases, 7 bases remained unmatched. This CDR3 is 16 amino acids long. CDR3 sequence: CARSTSDRASNQPQHF. The CDR3 DNA reads TGTGCCAGAAGCACAAGCGACAGGGCTAGCAATCAGCCCCAGCATTTT.

The chain links TRBV11-3 to TRBJ1-2; D is ambiguous. The germline gives CDR1 SGHNT, CDR2 YENEEA. Deletions cut 6 bases from V and 2 bases from J, with 10 bases between. CDR3 length: 13 amino acids. The CDR3 bases are TGTGCCAGCAGGAAAGCGGGGAACTATGGCTACACCTTC. Its translation is CASRKAGNYGYTF.

The chain combines TRBV19 with TRBJ2-6; 7 bases line up with TRBD1. J was trimmed by 2 bases and V by 5 bases; bases with no gene match: 15. This CDR3 has 19 amino acids. Per the germline V gene, CDR1 is LNHDA and CDR2 is SQIVND (reference sequence). The CDR3, as DNA: TGTGCCAGTAGTCTTAATCAGGGGGACCTCGGTACTGGGGCCAACGTCCTGACTTTC. Encoded protein: CASSLNQGDLGTGANVLTF.

This chain uses TRBV5-4 with TRBJ2-7; weak D call: TRBD1 (6 bases). V was cut by 0 bases and J by 2 bases, with 9 bases left in between. The CDR3 runs 14 residues. The V gene's germline CDR1 is SGHNT and CDR2 YYREEE (reference sequence). The CDR3 region is CASSLDRATYEQYF. For the CDR3, the DNA is TGTGCCAGCAGCTTGGACAGGGCTACCTACGAGCAGTACTTC.

The chain couples TRBV21-1 to TRBJ2-4; the table's D gene call, TRBD2, was not cross checked with the DNA. TRBV21-1 has pseudogene status. The CDR3 spans 15 residues. The CDR3 loop is CASSKFWLAQNIQYF. The CDR3 region has the DNA TGTGCCAGCAGCAAATTCTGGCTAGCGCAGAACATTCAGTACTTC.

The chain is built from TRBV9 and TRBJ2-1; 9 bases are shared with TRBD1. The CDR3 runs to 15 residues. The germline gives CDR1 SGDLS, CDR2 YYNGEE. After removal of 1 base from V and 9 bases from J, the junction contained 8 bases not matched to a gene. The CDR3 sequence is CASSVFPGQGGEQFF. As DNA, the CDR3 is TGTGCCAGCAGCGTATTCCCGGGACAGGGTGGTGAGCAGTTCTTC.

The V gene is TRBV7-9, the J gene TRBJ2-5; 7 bases are a match to TRBD1. This CDR3 is 13 amino acids long. V lost 8 bases and J lost 5; bases outside the gene matches: 8. CDR1 is SEHNR and CDR2 is FQNEAQ in the germline V gene (reference sequence). The DNA for the CDR3 is TGTGCCAGCTCCCGGGTACAGGGGGAGACCCAGTACTTC. It yields the protein CASSRVQGETQYF.